Listed below are T cell receptor beta chains from one sample, sequenced in a study of regulatory T cells in long-lasting Graves disease. TCRdb reanalysed the multiplex PCR reads using MiXCR and keeps one entry per CDR3 protein. The repertoire holds about 660,000 distinct CDR3 sequences, with around 30% as singletons. Sequenced here: peripheral blood mononuclear cells (PBMCs), sampled when the disease was refractory, from a patient treated with antithyroid drugs. These receptors all stem from a female donor with Graves disease. Each CDR3 is given with its conserved first and last residue. The D gene is left open where the match is weak. Clone size is not always given. Where it is, it says once, few, many or a class for expanded clones.

J gene | V gene | clone size | D gene | CDR3 protein | CDR3 DNA
TRBJ1-2 | TRBV20-1 | NA | TRBD1 | CGASRQGAIAGYTF | TGCGGTGCTTCTAGACAGGGGGCGATCGCTGGCTACACCTTC
TRBJ1-5 | TRBV18 | NA | NA | CASSSTEANQPQHF | TGTGCCAGCTCATCGACAGAAGCCAATCAGCCCCAGCATTTT
TRBJ2-3 | TRBV6-1 | NA | TRBD2 | CASSLSGRAVDTQYF | TGTGCCAGCAGTCTAAGCGGGAGGGCCGTAGATACGCAGTATTTT
TRBJ2-7 | TRBV24-1 | NA | TRBD2 | CATSDRTSGTKYF | TGTGCCACCAGTGACCGGACTAGCGGGACTAAGTACTTC
TRBJ1-6 | TRBV12-3/TRBV12-4 | NA | TRBD1 | CASSPPGGGAGNSPLHF | TGTGCCAGCAGTCCCCCCGGAGGGGGCGCAGGGAATTCACCCCTCCACTTT
TRBJ1-5 | TRBV10-3 | few | NA | CAISELGQSGAQHF | TGTGCCATCAGTGAGTTAGGACAGTCTGGGGCCCAGCATTTT
TRBJ2-7 | TRBV6-1 | few | TRBD2 | CASNGLAGGSYEQYF | TGTGCCAGCAACGGACTAGCGGGAGGATCCTACGAGCAGTACTTC
TRBJ1-5 | TRBV18 | NA | NA | CASSSIPGNNQPQHF | TGTGCCAGCTCATCGATTCCGGGGAATAATCAGCCCCAGCATTTT
TRBJ2-2 | TRBV7-9 | NA | TRBD2 | CASRWEGLAGITGELFF | TGTGCCAGCAGATGGGAGGGACTAGCGGGAATCACCGGGGAGCTGTTTTTT
TRBJ1-3 | TRBV30 | NA | NA | CAWTRSGNTIYF | TGTGCCTGGACCCGATCTGGAAACACCATATATTTT
TRBJ2-7 | TRBV12-3/TRBV12-4 | few | TRBD2 | CASSYSIAGGPYEQYF | TGTGCCAGCAGTTACTCGATAGCGGGAGGACCCTACGAGCAGTACTTC
TRBJ1-5 | TRBV6-1 | NA | NA | CASKFRGTLDQHF | TGTGCCAGCAAATTTAGGGGCACCCTCGACCAGCATTTT
TRBJ1-1 | TRBV20-1 | few | NA | CSARDNMNTEAFF | TGCAGTGCTCGGGACAACATGAACACTGAAGCTTTCTTT
TRBJ1-1 | TRBV7-9 | NA | NA | CASSVTGGHTEAFF | TGTGCCAGCAGCGTGACAGGCGGTCACACTGAAGCTTTCTTT
TRBJ2-5 | TRBV4-2 | NA | TRBD2 | CASSQDAGGAETQYF | TGTGCCAGCAGCCAAGATGCGGGGGGAGCAGAGACCCAGTACTTC
TRBJ1-1 | TRBV27 | many | NA | CASSASGQHHTEAFF | TGTGCCAGCAGTGCGAGCGGACAGCACCACACTGAAGCTTTCTTT
TRBJ2-5 | TRBV7-9 | few | NA | CASSPSYRQETQYF | TGTGCCAGCAGTCCCTCTTATAGACAAGAGACCCAGTACTTC